Below are 21 T cell receptor beta chains sequenced from a single sample in a study of blood T cell repertoires in COVID-19. Some clones are missing from TCRdb's copy, which holds only in-frame ones; the method was immunoSEQ multiplex PCR. Of about 210,000 clones listed, approximately 89% are singletons. Sequencing was carried out using peripheral blood. The origin of the receptors is a woman aged 40 to 55 with acute or convalescent COVID-19.

The rearrangement links TRBV7-9 to TRBJ1-5; D gene unclear. Trimming took off 1 base at V and 4 bases at J, with 5 bases between the two ends. In germline, CDR1 is SEHNR, CDR2 FQNEAQ (reference sequence). The CDR3 extends over 13 amino acids. For the CDR3, the DNA is TGTGCCAGCAGCTTAGATCCAAATCAGCCCCAGCATTTT. Translating gives CASSLDPNQPQHF. The full variable domain, its missing parts supplied by reference TRBV7-9 and TRBJ1-5, is DTGVSQNPRHKITKRGQNVTFRCDPISEHNRLYWYRQTLGQGPEFLTYFQNEAQLEKSRLLSDRFSAERPKGSFSTLEIQRTEQGDSAMYLCASSLDPNQPQHFGDGTRLSIL.

The J gene is TRBJ1-1, the V gene TRBV19; perhaps TRBD1 as D (5 bases). Germline lookup yields CDR1 LNHDA and CDR2 SQIVND (reference sequence). The V end lost 4 bases, the J end lost 3 bases, and 18 bases lay between the germline ends. CDR3 size: 16 residues. The CDR3 region has the DNA TGTGCCAGTAGTAGGTCAGGGAGGATTTGGGACACTGAAGCTTTCTTT. Encoded protein: CASSRSGRIWDTEAFF. Drawing the rest from reference TRBV19 and TRBJ1-1, the complete variable domain is DGGITQSPKYLFRKEGQNVTLSCEQNLNHDAMYWYRQDPGQGLRLIYYSQIVNDFQKGDIAEGYSVSREKKESFPLTVTSAQKNPTAFYLCASSRSGRIWDTEAFFGQGTRLTVV.

The chain recombines TRBV5-6 with TRBJ1-2; 8 bases map to TRBD1. Germline-derived CDR1 and CDR2 are SGHDT and YYEEEE. There are 15 residues in the CDR3. J lost 7 bases, V lost 0 bases, and 8 bases had no gene match. CDR3 sequence (DNA): TGTGCCAGCAGCTTGGGTGGCAGGGGGCACTCTGGCTACACCTTC. Encoded protein: CASSLGGRGHSGYTF.

The rearrangement links TRBV29-1 to TRBJ2-5, with D maybe TRBD2 (6 bases). In germline, CDR1 is SQVTM, CDR2 ANQGSEA. V was pared by 7 bases and J by 2 bases, with 14 bases between. The CDR3 runs to 13 residues. For the CDR3, the DNA is TGCAGCGGCCGCGGGACGGGTCAAGAGACCCAGTACTTC. Protein sequence: CSGRGTGQETQYF.

The chain is built from TRBV6-4 and TRBJ1-1; D unresolved. Germline V CDR1 and CDR2: MRHNA, SNTAGT. The ends were cut back, 0 bases at V and 0 bases at J, with 8 bases in the middle. The CDR3 runs to 15 residues. In nucleotides, the CDR3 is TGTGCCAGCAGTGACTCGGCAGACATGAACACTGAAGCTTTCTTT. Its protein is CASSDSADMNTEAFF.

The chain links TRBV5-6 to TRBJ1-2, with D perhaps matching TRBD1 (6 bases). Germline V gene data show CDR1 as SGHDT and CDR2 as YYEEEE. This CDR3 is built from 15 residues. V lost 0 bases, J lost 4 bases, and 13 bases lay in between. The CDR3 sequence: CASSLVVQGPYGYTF. The CDR3 DNA reads TGTGCCAGCAGCTTGGTTGTACAGGGACCCTATGGCTACACCTTC.

J is TRBJ2-5 and V is TRBV4-1, with no clear D. This CDR3 is built from 13 residues. The V and J ends lost 1 base and 2 bases respectively, with 5 bases between them. The germline CDR1 and CDR2 sequences are MGHRA and YSYEKL. The CDR3 is CASSQVQQETQYF. The CDR3, as DNA: TGCGCCAGCAGCCAAGTTCAGCAAGAGACCCAGTACTTC.

The CDR3 sequence is CASSPGGTGGNIQYF. The CDR3, as DNA: TGCGCCAGCAGCCCCGGCGGGACAGGGGGCAACATTCAGTACTTC. The V call is TRBV5-1, the J call TRBJ2-4, with 12 bases matching TRBD1. CDR1 and CDR2 from the germline V gene are SGHRS and YFSETQ. J was trimmed by 7 bases and V by 4 bases; bases with no gene match: 6. The CDR3 contains 15 residues.

The chain joins TRBV24-1 to TRBJ2-4; no reliable D call. Germline V CDR1 and CDR2: KGHDR, SFDVKD. Trimming removed 2 bases from V and 3 bases from J, with 13 bases in between. CDR3 length equals 16 residues. DNA for the CDR3: TGTGCCACCAGTGATTCCGAGACTGCGAACAAAAACATTCAGTACTTC. Translated: CATSDSETANKNIQYF.

This sequence joins TRBV6-1 and TRBJ1-3; 8 positions match TRBD1. This CDR3 is 16 amino acids long. With 1 base clipped from V and 2 bases from J, the junction kept 4 bases outside the gene matches. CDR1 MNHNS and CDR2 SASEGT come from the germline V gene. CDR3 DNA sequence: TGTGCCAGCAGTGAAGTTACAGGGGGAACTGGAAACACCATATATTTT. It encodes CASSEVTGGTGNTIYF.

This clone showed up just once. CDR3 nucleotides: TGTGCCAGCAGCTCGTTAGGAGGCGAGCAGTTCTTC. Its translation: CASSSLGGEQFF. The gene calls are TRBV13 and TRBJ2-1, with D possibly being TRBD2 (5 bases). The CDR3 length is 12 residues. Germline V gene sequence: CDR1 PRHDT, CDR2 FYEKMQ (reference sequence). Trimming cost V 4 bases and J 10 bases, with 11 bases left between them. Variable domain in full (rest from reference TRBV13 and TRBJ2-1): AAGVIQSPRHLIKEKRETATLKCYPIPRHDTVYWYQQGPGQDPQFLISFYEKMQSDKGSIPDRFSAQQFSDYHSELNMSSLELGDSALYFCASSSLGGEQFFGPGTRLTVL.

The chain joins TRBV4-2 to TRBJ2-3, with a weak D call TRBD2 (6 bases). V was cut by 4 bases and J by 1 base, with 24 bases left in between. This CDR3 comprises 19 residues. Germline-derived CDR1 and CDR2 are LGHNA and YNFKEQ. This CDR3 reads CASSPDGGFGLGGTDTQYF. Here the CDR3 DNA reads TGTGCCAGCAGCCCAGATGGGGGGTTCGGCCTGGGGGGCACAGATACGCAGTATTTT.

The chain joins TRBV3-1 (or the pseudogene TRBV3-2) to TRBJ1-1; D is ambiguous. Trimming stripped 0 bases from V and 4 bases from J, with 6 bases between. This CDR3 comprises 13 residues. The germline V gene encodes CDR1 LGHDT and CDR2 YNNKEL (reference sequence). The CDR3 sequence is CASSQDGSTEAFF. In nucleotides, the CDR3 is TGTGCCAGCAGCCAAGATGGCTCCACTGAAGCTTTCTTT.

The chain is built from TRBV7-9 and TRBJ2-5, with TRBD1 matching over 7 bases. V shed 0 bases, J shed 9 bases, and the junction held 10 bases outside the gene matches. Germline V CDR1 and CDR2: SEHNR, FQNEAQ (reference sequence). This CDR3 contains 15 residues. CDR3 amino acids: CASSLATGLLGPQYF. The CDR3 nucleotides read TGTGCCAGCAGCTTAGCGACAGGGCTTCTAGGACCCCAGTACTTC. Full variable domain (missing parts from reference TRBV7-9 and TRBJ2-5): DTGVSQNPRHKITKRGQNVTFRCDPISEHNRLYWYRQTLGQGPEFLTYFQNEAQLEKSRLLSDRFSAERPKGSFSTLEIQRTEQGDSAMYLCASSLATGLLGPQYFGPGTRLLVL.

This chain connects TRBV6-5 to TRBJ1-2; TRBD1 aligns across 10 bases. CDR3 length: 15 residues. The trim removed 6 bases at V and 2 bases at J, leaving 6 bases unmatched. Germline lookup yields CDR1 MNHEY and CDR2 SVGAGI. The CDR3 here is CASSPGQGINYGYTF. The DNA for the CDR3 is TGTGCCAGCAGCCCGGGACAGGGGATCAACTATGGCTACACCTTC.

The chain couples TRBV5-1 to TRBJ1-3; D ambiguous. Germline V lookup: CDR1 SGHRS, CDR2 YFSETQ. This CDR3 contains 17 residues. V lost 0 bases and J lost 4, with 17 bases in between. The chain's CDR3 is CASSLAVEGRKGNTIYF. The CDR3 DNA reads as TGCGCCAGCAGCTTGGCCGTGGAAGGGAGGAAAGGAAACACCATATATTTT. The full variable domain, its missing parts supplied by reference TRBV5-1 and TRBJ1-3, is KAGVTQTPRYLIKTRGQQVTLSCSPISGHRSVSWYQQTPGQGLQFLFEYFSETQRNKGNFPGRFSGRQFSNSRSEMNVSTLELGDSALYLCASSLAVEGRKGNTIYFGEGSWLTVV.

This chain uses TRBV4-1 with TRBJ2-7; 9 bases fit TRBD1. Germline lookup yields CDR1 MGHRA and CDR2 YSYEKL. There are 16 residues in the CDR3. Trimming at V came to 3 bases and at J to 4 bases, leaving 10 bases not matched to a gene. This CDR3 reads CASSQDPGTGRYEQYV. The CDR3 DNA follows: TGCGCCAGCAGCCAGGATCCCGGGACAGGGCGGTACGAGCAGTACGTC.

V and J are TRBV4-2 and TRBJ2-3; 13 nucleotides line up with TRBD2. After removal of 0 bases from V and 6 bases from J, the junction contained 6 bases not matched to a gene. Germline CDR1 and CDR2: LGHNA and YNFKEQ. The CDR3 is made up of 17 amino acids. CDR3 sequence reads: CASSQDRLAGGGDTQYF. CDR3 sequence (DNA): TGTGCCAGCAGCCAAGATCGACTAGCGGGGGGAGGGGATACGCAGTATTTT.

This clone was found once. The rearrangement uses TRBV11-2 and TRBJ2-7, with a weak D call TRBD2 (5 bases). The CDR3 sequence is 14 residues long. Germline V CDR1 and CDR2: SGHAT, FQNNGV. V lost 1 base and J 6 bases, leaving 13 bases between the germline ends. The CDR3 nucleotides read TGTGCCAGCAGCTTAGGAGGGAGCCAAGGCGAGCAGTACGTC. Residues: CASSLGGSQGEQYV.

V usage is TRBV11-3 and J usage is TRBJ2-1; 12 bases are shared with TRBD1. The trim removed 1 base at V and 6 bases at J, leaving 4 bases unmatched. The CDR3 consists of 16 residues. CDR1 and CDR2 from the germline V gene are SGHNT and YENEEA. The CDR3 region is CASSLVPGQGANEQFF. The DNA for the CDR3 is TGTGCCAGCAGCTTAGTACCGGGACAGGGGGCCAATGAGCAGTTCTTC.

The CDR3 DNA follows: TGTGCCAGCAGCAAAGCGACAGCCGGCGTTTCCTACGAGCAGTACGTC. Protein sequence: CASSKATAGVSYEQYV. The chain joins TRBV21-1 to TRBJ2-7; the tabulated D call, TRBD1, remains unverified against the DNA. TRBV21-1 corresponds to a pseudogene. The CDR3 consists of 16 residues.